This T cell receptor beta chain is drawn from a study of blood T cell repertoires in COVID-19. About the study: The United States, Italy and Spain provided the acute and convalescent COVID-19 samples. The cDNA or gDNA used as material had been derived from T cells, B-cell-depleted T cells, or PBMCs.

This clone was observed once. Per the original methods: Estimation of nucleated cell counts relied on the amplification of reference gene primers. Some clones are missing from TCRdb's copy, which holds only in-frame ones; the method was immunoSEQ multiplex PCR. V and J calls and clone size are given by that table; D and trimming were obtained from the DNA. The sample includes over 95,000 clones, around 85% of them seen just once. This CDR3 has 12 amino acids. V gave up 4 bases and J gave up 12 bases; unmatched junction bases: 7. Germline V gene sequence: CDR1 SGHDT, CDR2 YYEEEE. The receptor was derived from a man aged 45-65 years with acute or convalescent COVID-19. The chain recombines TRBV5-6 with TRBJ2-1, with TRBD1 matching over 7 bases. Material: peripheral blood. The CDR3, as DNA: TGTGCCAGCAGCAGGGGACAGAGTGTGCAGTTCTTC. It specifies CASSRGQSVQFF.